This is a list of T cell receptor beta chains from one sample in a study of blood T cell repertoires in COVID-19. Clones were read by immunoSEQ multiplex PCR, and TCRdb kept only the in-frame ones, dropping some. The sample lists hundreds of thousands of clones, around 90% occurring once. The sample taken for sequencing was peripheral blood. The source is a woman aged 40 to 49 who had recovered from COVID-19. Each CDR3 is given with its conserved first and last residue. The order of the fields is D gene, CDR3 length, J gene, clone size, V gene, CDR3 protein, CDR3 DNA. A D gene is named only where the DNA matches it firmly. Not all rows give a size; the values are once, few, many and, for expanded clones, a class.

>TRBD2|19|TRBJ2-1|.|TRBV9
CASSGGLAAHQGSYNEQFF
TGTGCCAGCAGCGGGGGACTAGCGGCTCACCAGGGGTCCTACAATGAGCAGTTCTTC
>TRBD1|16|TRBJ1-2|.|TRBV3-1/TRBV3-2
CASSQRGGQGASGYTF
TGTGCCAGCAGCCAACGTGGGGGACAGGGGGCATCTGGCTACACCTTC
>.|17|TRBJ1-1|.|TRBV6-2/TRBV6-3
CASRPNRARRWNTEAFF
TGTGCCAGCAGACCTAACAGGGCACGAAGATGGAACACTGAAGCTTTCTTT
>TRBD2|15|TRBJ2-2|once|TRBV7-2
CASSGGLAGAGELFF
TGTGCCAGCAGCGGGGGACTAGCGGGAGCCGGGGAGCTGTTTTTT
>.|13|TRBJ1-5|few|TRBV2
CASSGSRGQPQHF
TGTGCCAGCAGTGGGAGCAGGGGTCAGCCCCAGCATTTT
>TRBD2|16|TRBJ2-1|.|TRBV7-3
CASSPRGTSDSNEQFF
TGTGCCAGCAGCCCCCGCGGGACTAGCGACTCAAATGAGCAGTTCTTC
>.|15|TRBJ1-5|.|TRBV19
CASSMWPDSNQPQHF
TGTGCCAGTAGTATGTGGCCAGATAGCAATCAGCCCCAGCATTTT
>.|19|TRBJ2-1|.|TRBV11-2
CASSLDWAAGKVPYNEQFF
TGTGCCAGCAGCTTAGATTGGGCGGCAGGGAAGGTCCCCTACAATGAGCAGTTCTTC
>.|14|TRBJ1-2|once|TRBV18
CASSPQDLGLGYTF
TGTGCCAGCTCACCGCAGGACCTGGGGCTAGGCTACACCTTC
>TRBD1|18|TRBJ1-5|few|TRBV7-6
CASSLGATGGLSNQPQHF
TGTGCCAGCAGCTTAGGAGCAACAGGGGGCCTGAGCAATCAGCCCCAGCATTTT
>.|11|TRBJ1-2|.|TRBV20-1
CSARSGYGYTF
TGCAGTGCTAGGTCGGGCTATGGCTACACCTTC
>.|16|TRBJ2-3|.|TRBV7-8
CATSRAVPPGGDTQYF
TGTGCCACCAGCCGGGCGGTCCCCCCCGGGGGAGATACGCAGTATTTT
>.|12|TRBJ1-1|.|TRBV7-9
CATRGMNTEAFF
TGTGCCACCCGCGGCATGAACACTGAAGCTTTCTTT
>.|13|TRBJ1-1|.|TRBV29-1
CSVAARRNTEAFF
TGCAGCGTTGCGGCGCGGAGGAACACTGAAGCTTTCTTT
>TRBD2|17|TRBJ2-7|.|TRBV9
CASSVGGTSGRAHEQYF
TGTGCCAGCAGCGTAGGTGGGACTAGCGGGAGGGCCCACGAGCAGTACTTC